The subject of this entry is one TCR beta chain. Its specificity is unknown. This sample is drawn from a study of T cell responses to AZD1222 COVID-19 vaccine. Germline CDR1 SGHNT, CDR2 YYREEE (reference sequence). The V and J ends lost 0 bases and 8 bases respectively, with 9 bases between them. There are 13 residues in the CDR3. Whole-study findings and limits: The CD4 TCRs associated with vaccination extended across spike and predominated at 160-218 and 743-854. Of the AZD1222 recipients, only five or six were seropositive at baseline. The repertoires were collected only after the peak T cell response.

Combined were second doses at about 4 or about 12 weeks. Assay: immunoSEQ multiplex PCR; the TCRdb copy retains only in-frame clones and omits some. The data contain around 140,000 clones, around 90% of them seen just once; the ten biggest clones take up around 1.5%. The sequence came from an adult who received the AZD1222 COVID-19 vaccine. The material was peripheral blood, obtained 28 days after the second AZD1222 dose. This chain uses TRBV5-4 with TRBJ2-1; D is possibly TRBD1 or TRBD2 (5 bases each). CDR3 in DNA: TGTGCCAGCAGCTTGGCCAGAGGGGATGAGCAGTTCTTC. Protein sequence: CASSLARGDEQFF.